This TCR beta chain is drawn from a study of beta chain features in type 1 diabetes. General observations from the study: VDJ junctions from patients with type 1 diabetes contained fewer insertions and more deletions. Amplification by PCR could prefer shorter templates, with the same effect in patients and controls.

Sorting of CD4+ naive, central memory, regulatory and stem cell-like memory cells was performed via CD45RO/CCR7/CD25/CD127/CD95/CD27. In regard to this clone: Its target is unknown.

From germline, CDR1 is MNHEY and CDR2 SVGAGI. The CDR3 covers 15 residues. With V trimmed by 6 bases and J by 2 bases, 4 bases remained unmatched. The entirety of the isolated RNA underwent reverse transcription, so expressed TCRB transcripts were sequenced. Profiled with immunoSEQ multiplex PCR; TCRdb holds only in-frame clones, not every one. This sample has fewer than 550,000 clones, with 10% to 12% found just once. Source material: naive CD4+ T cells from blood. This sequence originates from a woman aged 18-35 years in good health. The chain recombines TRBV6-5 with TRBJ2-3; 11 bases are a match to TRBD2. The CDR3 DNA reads TGTGCCAGCAGCCGACTAGCGGGGACCACAGATACGCAGTATTTT. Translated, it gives CASSRLAGTTDTQYF.